This T cell receptor (beta chain) was captured by sequencing in a study of cytomegalovirus exposure and HLA in healthy donors (dated by TCRdb to about 2017). About the study as a whole: In an earlier analysis of 450 to 750 of the donors, about 270 Gb of sequence data and 117 million unique TCR beta sequences from 150 million to 200 million T cells were reported. An early release that covered fewer than 800 HLA-typed donors contained around 300 gigabases of sequencing data and 75 million to 100 million unique TCR sequences. Of the 300 to 450 genotyped donors, over 70% fell in the genetic ancestry cluster associated with self-reported Caucasian donors. The study aimed to test whether signatures of past pathogen exposure could be identified by cataloging public T cell receptors. The study used immunosequencing to profile the T cell repertoires of several hundred subjects and linked those repertoires to cytomegalovirus serostatus. Besides the first cohort of about 730 subjects, a separate validation cohort made up of 120 different subjects was used. High-throughput TCR immunosequencing, statistical association of individual TCRs with disease status, and machine learning were combined to predict cytomegalovirus infection status. To study patterns of TCR occurrence, a later analysis re-analyzed previously published TCR beta repertoires from 500 to 850 donors and added high-resolution HLA genotyping. Rather than using new phenotypic data, the later analysis identified candidate immune exposures from TCR beta sequences and from how often those sequences occurred across donors. An earlier analysis of approximately 580 of the donors used high-throughput TCR beta sequencing to judge whether each TCR beta V gene segment behaved as functional or pseudogenic. Donor age, sex, ethnicity and CMV serostatus were collected together with the repertoire data. A later genetic analysis used genome-wide SNP genotypes for about 65% of the roughly 670 donors, treating that subset as a discovery cohort. Every repertoire in the discovery cohort had been generated on one and the same sequencing platform. Both class I and class II loci were covered by HLA typing, at four-digit resolution. The number of donors typed differed by locus, with 629-630 for A, B, C, DRB1 and DQB1, around 500 for DQA1, 600 to 610 for DPA1, and under 490 for DPB1. Roughly five DR-DQ haplotypes were treated as single units for association and clustering because of strong linkage in the cohort. Among a few hundred genotyped donors of the cohort, an average of about 240,000 unique TCR beta nucleotide sequences were sequenced per donor, about a sixth of them non-productive.

V is cut by 5 bases and J by 6 bases, and the space between the germline ends is 17 bases. CDR1 and CDR2 are drawn from the germline V gene: SGHAT, FQNNGV. The CDR3 covers 14 residues, taking in both the cysteine and the phenylalanine. Only the CDR3 DNA stays, 42 bases, in frame from base 1. The cohort comprised 670 or so healthy bone marrow donors. At the time of sampling, every cohort member was nominally healthy, though immune exposures that went unrecorded were likely present. The donor was CMV seropositive and was included in the group of some 290 seropositive cohort members. Every donor gave a peripheral blood sample, and the peripheral blood mononuclear cells from that sample were used for TCR beta sequencing. Genomic DNA extraction from the blood cell samples was performed with the Qiagen DNeasy Blood Extraction Kit. With regard to this clone: What antigen it recognizes has not been identified. Per-base qualities were not stored, and no clone one base away is much larger.

What the research found in general, with its limitations: Some IMGT-functional V segments, including TRBV6-2 and TRBV6-3, could not be told apart with the 87-base-pair reads, so those segments were excluded. In a later analysis, TCR association rates were found to vary across HLA loci, with the most associated TCRs seen for DRB1 alleles and the fewest for HLA-C alleles. Presence/absence analyses assumed roughly uniform sequencing depth across donors, an assumption that may not hold. When HLA alleles, especially DR and DQ, strongly co-occurred, attributing TCR associations to individual alleles was difficult. CMV serostatus was the only immune exposure information available for the cohort. Because HLA typing was missing for some donors at each locus, association tests included only the typed subset. A later analysis reported that several top co-occurrence clusters appeared linked to parvovirus B19, influenza, CMV and Epstein-Barr virus. Correlated functional status among segregating V segments might be attributable to linkage disequilibrium, but an unknown experimental factor could not be ruled out. Across donors, most TCR sequences were observed very rarely, whereas some public TCRs were present in many individuals. The earlier analysis of about 600 of the donors excluded roughly 16 rarely observed V segments, including chromosome 9 orphons, because counts were too low. A further reported finding was that TCR beta sequences accurately predicted the HLA-A and HLA-B alleles for most subjects in the first cohort. V-gene and J-gene trimming of TCR beta chains was associated with a missense DCLRE1C variant in a later genetic analysis, and the association was replicated in an independent cohort. According to a later analysis, most CMV-associated TCR beta chains appeared to be HLA-restricted, and the HLA associations seemed to be driven largely by CMV exposure. Three of the identified cytomegalovirus-associated TCR beta chains were confirmed in vitro to be specific for cytomegalovirus antigens. The study listed 164 TCR beta chains as associated with cytomegalovirus. This cohort had only TCR beta chains sequenced, and the lack of alpha or paired-chain data limited which features could be detected. At a false discovery rate of 0.05, a later analysis linked 16,951 TCR beta sequences to specific HLA alleles. A group of highly shared sequence variants was considered likely to be a technical artifact of the sequencing pipeline. Compared with the roughly 710-donor mean, donors in an Asian-associated ancestry cluster had fewer N-insertions in productive TCRs, according to a later genetic analysis. Broadly in line with IMGT annotations, most TCR beta V segments showed up in productive rearrangements about 87% or about 30% of the time in an earlier analysis of 450 to 600 of the donors. The classifier was reported to diagnose cytomegalovirus status with high specificity and sensitivity in both the original cohort and the validation cohort. Compared with equally common non-associated chains, HLA-associated TCR beta chains in a later analysis were more clonally expanded and had lower generation probabilities. The authors suggested that the approach could potentially be extended to other disease states and immunological phenotypes.

Preparation of the library involved the immunoSEQ multiplex PCR assay. A mixture of 60 forward primers for TCR Vbeta segments and 13 reverse primers for TCR Jbeta segments was used in the multiplex PCR. Amplification of the CDR3 region of rearranged TCR beta genes was performed with a multiplex PCR assay on genomic DNA. On the Illumina HiSeq System, the amplified TCR beta libraries were sequenced as 87-base-pair reads. The paper's data handling went like this. In a later analysis, approximately 74 million unique TCR beta chains were counted across the approximately 640 repertoires, and roughly 9.9 million of these chains were shared by at least two donors. Raw reads were error-corrected and collapsed into unique sequences by a nearest-neighbor algorithm in which closely related sequences were merged to remove PCR and sequencing errors. V, D and J gene segments were assigned by aligning CDR3 sequences to IMGT reference sequences. Each retained sequence needed at least a six-nucleotide match to both a V gene segment and a J gene segment. A rearrangement was called productive if the CDR3 had no stop codons and remained in frame with V and J, and every other rearrangement was called non-productive. CDR3 was defined according to IMGT convention as the region running from the second conserved V-encoded cysteine to the conserved J-encoded phenylalanine. Sequences without an unambiguous match to a single V gene segment were excluded from the earlier analysis of about 600 of the donors. In an earlier analysis of 587 of the donors, a V segment was called functional when productive rearrangements were above 56.7%, and segregating when the standard deviation between donors exceeded 5%. To diagnose cytomegalovirus status from the catalog of TCR beta chain sequences, a statistical classification framework was built. A later analysis assigned V and J genes by comparing TCR nucleotide sequences with IMGT/GENE-DB human TR gene sequences. In a later analysis, CDR3 sequences and most-parsimonious VDJ recombination scenarios were assigned using the TCRdist pipeline. In a later analysis, each TCR beta chain was defined by its CDR3 amino acid sequence together with its V-gene family, and reads without a unique V-gene family were excluded. In a later analysis, 500 to 700 highly shared, low-generation-probability nucleotide sequences were removed to address suspected cross-contamination and a sequencing artifact. For each public chain, a later analysis derived a clonal expansion index from normalized ranks of inferred template counts within each repertoire. In a later analysis, generation probabilities were computed with a VDJ recombination model fitted to out-of-frame rearrangements, and the resulting probabilities were checked against IGoR. In a later analysis, hypergeometric tests were used to score TCR-TCR, TCR-HLA and TCR-CMV co-occurrence, with a repertoire-size bias correction applied to TCR pairs. In a later analysis, false discovery rates were estimated by permuting HLA or CMV assignments 20 times. A later analysis grouped co-occurring TCRs with DBSCAN, adding TCRdist sequence similarity when clustering within HLA-allele-positive subsets. For co-occurrence clustering, repertoires with fewer than 30,000 or more than 120,000 public chains were excluded, along with five repertoires with anomalous nucleotide sharing. TCRdb took over this immuneACCESS table, retaining in-frame rearrangements with V and J assigned. Such tables are incomplete; in checked studies, under half of the missing clones stem from an unresolved V gene, and the remainder is unexplained. V, J and clone size were drawn from that table, and D and trimming were deduced from the DNA. This sample is represented by some 190,000 clones; about 80% of them were singletons. The ten largest clones capture approximately 14% of the sample.

The sample comprised PBMCs. The chain was built from TRBV11-2 and TRBJ2-7; the D region possibly corresponds to TRBD1 (6 bases align). This TCR came from a woman aged 25 to 45 in good health and CMV-seropositive. The base sequence is TGTGCCAGCAGCCCCCGGACAGCTATCGGCGAGCAGTACTTC. Its protein is CASSPRTAIGEQYF. Reference TRBV11-2 and TRBJ2-7 genes cover what lies past the CDR3, so the full variable domain is EAGVAQSPRYKIIEKRQSVAFWCNPISGHATLYWYQQILGQGPKLLIQFQNNGVVDDSQLPKDRFSAERLKGVDSTLKIQPAKLEDSAVYLCASSPRTAIGEQYFGPGTRLTVT.